Listed below are T cell receptor beta chains from one sample, sequenced in a study of T cell responses to AZD1222 COVID-19 vaccine. This table comes from immunoSEQ multiplex PCR, and its TCRdb copy is limited to in-frame clones, with some not included. This table holds 180,000 or so clones, approximately 90% found once. The sample here was peripheral blood, taken 28 days after the second AZD1222 dose. The receptors were sampled from an adult who received the AZD1222 COVID-19 vaccine. The CDR3 runs from the conserved cysteine through the conserved F or W. Each record gives: D gene, V gene, J gene, clone size, CDR3 protein, CDR3 DNA. D genes are given only for firm matches. Rows may omit the clone size; those that give it use once, few, many or a size class.

>-|TRBV6-5|TRBJ1-2|-
CASSYVDYGYTF
TGTGCCAGCAGTTACGTGGACTATGGCTACACCTTC
>TRBD2|TRBV7-2|TRBJ2-5|-
CASSLTGRADETQYF
TGTGCCAGCAGCTTAACCGGGAGGGCCGACGAGACCCAGTACTTC
>TRBD2|TRBV7-8|TRBJ2-7|-
CASSPLAGGSYEQYF
TGTGCCAGCAGCCCTTTAGCGGGAGGGTCCTACGAGCAGTACTTC
>-|TRBV7-2|TRBJ2-3|once
CASSLSTDTQYF
TGTGCCAGCAGCTTAAGTACAGATACGCAGTATTTT
>TRBD1|TRBV12-3/TRBV12-4|TRBJ1-2|-
CASSFDRDYGYTF
TGTGCCAGCAGTTTTGACAGGGACTATGGCTACACCTTC
>TRBD1|TRBV30|TRBJ1-6|-
CAWSASDRRPLHF
TGTGCCTGGAGTGCCTCGGACAGGCGGCCCCTCCACTTT
>TRBD1|TRBV7-3|TRBJ2-2|few
CASSYGQGGGELFF
TGTGCCAGCAGCTACGGACAGGGTGGCGGGGAGCTGTTTTTT
>TRBD1|TRBV10-1|TRBJ2-4|-
CATKGDRGLKNIQYF
TGCGCCACCAAGGGAGACAGGGGCCTTAAAAACATTCAGTACTTC
>-|TRBV28|TRBJ2-3|-
CASSFGGSDTQYF
TGTGCCAGCAGTTTCGGAGGGTCAGATACGCAGTATTTT
>-|TRBV4-1|TRBJ1-3|few
CASSQVDLTGNSGNTIYF
TGCGCCAGCAGCCAAGTGGACCTAACAGGGAACTCTGGAAACACCATATATTTT
>-|TRBV6-5|TRBJ1-2|-
CASSPPAALNYGYTF
TGTGCCAGCAGCCCCCCGGCTGCCCTCAACTATGGCTACACCTTC
>TRBD1|TRBV5-1|TRBJ2-2|-
CASSQDREDTGELFF
TGCGCCAGCAGCCAGGACAGGGAAGACACCGGGGAGCTGTTTTTT